This T cell receptor beta chain was sequenced for a study of blood T cell repertoires in COVID-19. The CDR3 spans 14 residues. Trimming pared 5 bases from V and 8 bases from J, leaving 16 bases between. Looked up from germline, CDR1 is SGHTA and CDR2 is FQGNSA. This clone has more than one count but fewer than ten. Only in-frame clones appear in the TCRdb table, and some are missing; sequencing was by immunoSEQ multiplex PCR. The data hold about 81,000 clones, with over 70% observed a single time. The origin of this receptor is a woman aged 50 to 60 with acute or convalescent COVID-19. The chain combines TRBV7-2 with TRBJ2-4, with D perhaps TRBD2 (5 bases). The sequencing sample was made of peripheral blood. In nucleotides, the CDR3 is TGTGCCAGCAGCCTAGTCAGGAGGAGTGACATTCAGTACTTC. It is translated as CASSLVRRSDIQYF.